This T cell receptor beta chain was documented in a study of OX40 agonist ivuxolimab in advanced cancers. Looking at the study overall: Patients were infused with ivuxolimab every 2 weeks at 0.01 to 10 mg/kg. With a range of about 23 to 90, age averaged 60 years, and about 83% were male.

As for this clone: Its cognate antigen is unknown.

With 1 base removed from V and 6 bases from J, the gap between germline ends came to 11 bases. The CDR3 is 14 amino acids. Germline CDR1 is SGHVS and CDR2 is FQNEAQ. Study observations and caveats: The work left the antigen specificity of expanded peripheral T cells undetermined. Normalized expansion of T-cell clones was also low for some nonresponders.

Repertoires were generated with immunoSEQ multiplex PCR, while TCRdb's copy carries only in-frame clones and drops some. In the table there are approximately 71,000 clones, around four fifths of which are singletons. The chain joins TRBV7-8 to TRBJ2-3; D is unresolved. Sequences were derived from CD4+ or CD8+ T cells sorted from blood, sampled in a trial of the OX40 agonist ivuxolimab. The TCR was taken from an adult with an advanced solid tumor such as melanoma, head and neck, liver or kidney cancer. The CDR3 coding sequence is TGTGCCAGCAGCTTAGGAGACCTAGGGGATACGCAGTATTTT. This translates into CASSLGDLGDTQYF.